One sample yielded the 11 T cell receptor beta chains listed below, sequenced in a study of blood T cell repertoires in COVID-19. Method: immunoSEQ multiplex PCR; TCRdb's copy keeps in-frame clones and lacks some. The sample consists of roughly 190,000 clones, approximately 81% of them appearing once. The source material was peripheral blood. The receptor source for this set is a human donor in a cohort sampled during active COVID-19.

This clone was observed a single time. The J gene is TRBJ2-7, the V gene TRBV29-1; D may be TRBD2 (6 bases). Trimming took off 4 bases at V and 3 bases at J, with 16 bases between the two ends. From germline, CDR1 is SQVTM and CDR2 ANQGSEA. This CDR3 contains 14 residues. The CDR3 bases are TGCAGCGTTGCGTCGGGACTGAGAAACTACGAGCAGTACTTC. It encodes CSVASGLRNYEQYF.

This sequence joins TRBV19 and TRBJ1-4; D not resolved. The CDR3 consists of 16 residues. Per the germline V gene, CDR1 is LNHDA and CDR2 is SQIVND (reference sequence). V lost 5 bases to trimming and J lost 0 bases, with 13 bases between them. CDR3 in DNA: TGTGCCAGTAGTTTGGATCGGAGGGCAACTAATGAAAAACTGTTTTTT. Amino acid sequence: CASSLDRRATNEKLFF.

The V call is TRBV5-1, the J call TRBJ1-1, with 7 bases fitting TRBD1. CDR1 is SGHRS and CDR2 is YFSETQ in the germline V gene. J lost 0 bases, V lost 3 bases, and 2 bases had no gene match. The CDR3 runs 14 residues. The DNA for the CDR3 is TGCGCCAGCAGCTCGGACAGGATGAACACTGAAGCTTTCTTT. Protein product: CASSSDRMNTEAFF.

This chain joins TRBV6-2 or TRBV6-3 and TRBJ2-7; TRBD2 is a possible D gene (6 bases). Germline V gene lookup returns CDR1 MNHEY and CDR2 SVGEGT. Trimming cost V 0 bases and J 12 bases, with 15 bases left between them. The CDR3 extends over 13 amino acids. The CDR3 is CASSYSGGVRGYF. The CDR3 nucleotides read TGTGCCAGCAGTTACTCGGGAGGTGTACGAGGGTACTTC.

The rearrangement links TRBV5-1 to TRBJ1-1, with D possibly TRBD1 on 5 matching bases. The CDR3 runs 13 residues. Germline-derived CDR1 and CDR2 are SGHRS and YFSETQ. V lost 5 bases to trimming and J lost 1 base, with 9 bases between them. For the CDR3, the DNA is TGCGCCAGCAGACCGACAGCGAACACTGAAGCTTTCTTT. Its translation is CASRPTANTEAFF.

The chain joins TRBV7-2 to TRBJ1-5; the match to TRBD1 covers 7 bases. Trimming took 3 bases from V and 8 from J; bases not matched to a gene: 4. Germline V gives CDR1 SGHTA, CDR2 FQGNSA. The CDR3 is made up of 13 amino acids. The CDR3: CASSLDRLKPQHF. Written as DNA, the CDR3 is TGTGCCAGCAGCTTGGACAGGCTAAAGCCCCAGCATTTT. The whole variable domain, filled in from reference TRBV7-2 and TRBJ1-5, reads GAGVSQSPSNKVTEKGKDVELRCDPISGHTALYWYRQSLGQGLEFLIYFQGNSAPDKSGLPSDRFSAERTGGSVSTLTIQRTQQEDSAVYLCASSLDRLKPQHFGDGTRLSIL.

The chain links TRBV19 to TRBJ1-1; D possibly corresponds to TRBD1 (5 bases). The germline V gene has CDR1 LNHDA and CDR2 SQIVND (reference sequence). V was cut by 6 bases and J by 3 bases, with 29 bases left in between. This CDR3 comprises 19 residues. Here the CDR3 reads CASRGSLDNARRAYTEAFF. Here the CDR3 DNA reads TGTGCCAGTAGAGGTTCCCTGGACAACGCCCGACGAGCGTACACTGAAGCTTTCTTT.

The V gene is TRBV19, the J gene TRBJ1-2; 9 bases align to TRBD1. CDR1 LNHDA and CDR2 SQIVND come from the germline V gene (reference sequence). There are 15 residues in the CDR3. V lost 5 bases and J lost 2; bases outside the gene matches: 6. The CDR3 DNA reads TGTGCCAGTAGTCCGGGGACAGGGACGAACTATGGCTACACCTTC. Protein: CASSPGTGTNYGYTF.

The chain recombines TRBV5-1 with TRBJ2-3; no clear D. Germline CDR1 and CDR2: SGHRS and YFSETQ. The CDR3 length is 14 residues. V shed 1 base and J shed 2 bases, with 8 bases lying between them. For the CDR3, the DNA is TGCGCCAGCAGCTTGATGGCTCCCACAGATACGCAGTATTTT. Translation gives CASSLMAPTDTQYF.

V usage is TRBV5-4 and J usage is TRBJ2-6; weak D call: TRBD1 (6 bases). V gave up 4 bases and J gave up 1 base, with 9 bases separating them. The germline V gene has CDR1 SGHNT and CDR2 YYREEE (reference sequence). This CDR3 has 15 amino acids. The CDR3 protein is CASSADSSGANVLTF. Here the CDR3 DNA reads TGTGCCAGCAGCGCGGACAGTTCTGGGGCCAACGTCCTGACTTTC.

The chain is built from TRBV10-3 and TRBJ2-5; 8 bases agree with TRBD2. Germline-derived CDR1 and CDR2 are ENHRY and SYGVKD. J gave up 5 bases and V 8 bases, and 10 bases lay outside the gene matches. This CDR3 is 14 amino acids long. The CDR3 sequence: CAIGLGGGRETQYF. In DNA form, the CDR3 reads TGTGCCATCGGGCTAGGTGGCGGGAGGGAGACCCAGTACTTC.